This T cell receptor (beta chain) is from a study of brain T cells in children with intractable seizures (dated by TCRdb to the early 2020s). For context, the study as a whole: Resected brain tissue from about 48 pediatric epilepsy surgery cases was initially screened for immune gene transcripts with a NanoString immunology panel. Of the 12 selected surgery cases, pre-surgery blood was also sequenced for eight, so four had brain tissue only.

Reading the label with the study, this specimen's time point is: blood from clinic visit 5 months post-surgery; TSC patient then seizure free. The surgery cases with the highest brain T cell transcript signatures were chosen for TCR beta chain sequencing of brain tissue, and also of blood when blood was available. Prior to surgery, the patients had been treated with at least one anti-epileptic drug. The TCR-sequenced patients were children whose drug-resistant epilepsy was caused by tuberous sclerosis complex, focal cortical dysplasia, Rasmussen encephalitis or hemimegalencephaly. The Monarch genomic DNA purification kit was used to extract bulk genomic DNA from unsorted brain tissue and from whole blood. TCR beta chain sequences were generated from genomic DNA using the immunoSEQ assay. As for the authors' bioinformatics: CDR3 sequences not starting with the conserved framework cysteine at position 104 were manually removed. To get clonality, the normalized Shannon's Diversity Index was subtracted from one, giving values from 0 (maximal diversity) to 1 (oligoclonal). Differences in the frequency of the same CDR3 between samples, such as brain versus blood, were assessed with chi-squared comparison-of-proportions tests. Public clonotypes were identified by searching immuneACCESS, and similarity to known antiviral clonotypes was assessed with the VDJdb browser. TCRdb re-hosts the immuneACCESS table, in-frame sequences only. Its copies lack some clones; in the studies checked, an unresolved V gene accounts for under half of them, and the cause for the rest is not known. V and J calls and clone size are as listed in that table; D and trimming were resolved from the DNA. The sample table shows 300,000 to 400,000 clones, and 85% to 95% are seen once. The ten top clones hold 5.7% of the sample.

As concerns this clone: This receptor's antigen is unknown. Base qualities are not at hand, and no much larger clone is one base apart.

Overall study results and their limits: The patients' HCMV serostatus was not known, and viral specificity was inferred solely from CDR3 sequence similarity. Sequencing depth differed between pre- and post-surgery blood, so clones missing from the pre-surgery sample may reflect undersampling.

The TCR originated in a boy under two years old with tuberous sclerosis and intractable seizures. The source was peripheral blood, collected around 5 months after surgery.

The CDR3 reads as follows: CASSLKAGQGGPYEQYF. The DNA sequence is TGTGCCAGCAGCCTCAAAGCGGGACAGGGGGGCCCCTACGAGCAGTACTTC. The sequence links TRBV3-1 (or the pseudogene TRBV3-2) to TRBJ2-7; TRBD1 matches 11 bases in the middle. Taken from the germline V gene (reference sequence), the CDR1 and CDR2 loops are LGHDT and YNNKEL. Trimming leaves V shorter by 4 bases and J shorter by 2 bases, with the junction holding 10 bases beyond the gene matches. Spanning cysteine to phenylalanine, the CDR3 consists of 17 amino acids. Solely the CDR3 DNA is kept, with 51 bases framed from the first base.